This T cell receptor (beta chain) originates from a study of T cells in Graves' hyperthyroidism and ophthalmopathy. Regarding the study as a whole: Ophthalmopathy got predicted by the model a median approximately 6 months before its onset.

This clonotype was found many times. Its antigen is currently unknown. The V and J ends lost 5 bases and 8 bases respectively, with 9 bases between them. CDR3 size: 11 residues. Amplified TCR beta CDR3 regions derived from RNA transcripts. Using the HTBI primer set, a first-round RT-PCR was run on the TCR CDR3. TCRdb independently ran MiXCR on the multiplex PCR reads; one entry per CDR3 protein. The sample contains about 640,000 distinct CDR3 sequences, 20% of which appear only once. The chain joins TRBV12-3 or TRBV12-4 to TRBJ1-1; unclear D gene. The sequenced material came from blood. The receptor was isolated from a man aged 25 to 40 with Graves' ophthalmopathy. CDR3 protein: CASSTQVEAFF. For the CDR3, the DNA is TGTGCCAGCAGTACTCAGGTGGAAGCTTTCTTT.